Listed here is a single TCR beta chain. Recruited during active infection, patients (from Seattle) were subsequently followed longitudinally. This sample was included in a study of blood T cell repertoires in COVID-19. The V gene lost 0 bases and the J gene lost 7 bases, with 13 bases spanning the gap. The CDR3 totals 14 residues. Germline CDR1 and CDR2: LGHDT and YNNKEL (reference sequence). As handled by the study authors: For nucleated cells, counts were estimated from reference gene primer amplification. TCRdb keeps only in-frame clones here, not all; method: immunoSEQ multiplex PCR. That table gives V, J and clone size, and the DNA gave D and trimming. The sample consists of 110,000 or so clones, more than 70% of them appearing once.

The chain recombines TRBV3-1 (or the pseudogene TRBV3-2) with TRBJ2-7; D remains unclear. This TCR came from a woman aged 60-75 years with COVID-19, enrolled during active disease. Source material: peripheral blood. CDR3: CASSQDQTSWEQYF. The DNA for the CDR3 is TGTGCCAGCAGCCAAGACCAGACAAGCTGGGAGCAGTACTTC.